Listed here is a single TCR beta chain. Its antigen is unidentified. PCR was performed using 60 Vbeta and 13 Jbeta primers. Per the original data handling: In a later analysis, 80 million or so unique TCR beta chains included roughly 11 million shared by two or more donors. Profiled with immunoSEQ multiplex PCR; TCRdb holds only in-frame clones, not every one. The V and J calls and the clone size are those of that table, but D and trimming were determined from the DNA. This table has 120,000 or so clones, less than 85% appearing once. The sample originates from a study of cytomegalovirus exposure and HLA in healthy donors. General study findings and limits: Later analysis identified about 15,000 TCR beta sequences associated with HLA alleles, using a false discovery rate threshold of 0.05. Rarity marked most TCR sequences, yet some public TCRs occurred in many donors. Investigators reported approximately 150 TCR beta chains as tied to cytomegalovirus.

The CDR3 is 18 amino acids. The specimen was PBMCs. The source is a man aged 25-45 years in good health and CMV-seropositive. The chain carries TRBV1 and TRBJ2-3; TRBD2, the table's D call, lacks a check against the DNA. TRBV1 is flagged as a pseudogene. The CDR3 here is CTSSPPSGGADGTDTQYF. The CDR3 DNA sequence: TGCACCAGCAGCCCTCCTAGCGGGGGGGCTGATGGCACAGATACGCAGTATTTT.